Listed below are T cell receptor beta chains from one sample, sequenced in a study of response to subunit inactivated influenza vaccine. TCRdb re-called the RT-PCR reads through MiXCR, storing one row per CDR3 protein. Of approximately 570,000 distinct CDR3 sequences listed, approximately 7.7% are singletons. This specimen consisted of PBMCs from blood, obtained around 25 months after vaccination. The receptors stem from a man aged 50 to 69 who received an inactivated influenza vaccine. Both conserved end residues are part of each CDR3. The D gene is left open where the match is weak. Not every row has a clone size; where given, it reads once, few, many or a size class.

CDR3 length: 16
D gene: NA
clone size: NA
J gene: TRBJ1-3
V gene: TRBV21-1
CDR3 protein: CASSNGHETSGNTIYF
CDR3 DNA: TGTGCCAGCAGCAACGGACATGAGACCTCTGGAAACACCATATATTTT

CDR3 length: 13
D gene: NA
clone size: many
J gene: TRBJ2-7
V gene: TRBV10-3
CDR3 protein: CAISEGQYYEQYF
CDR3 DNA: TGTGCCATCAGTGAGGGACAGTACTACGAGCAGTACTTC

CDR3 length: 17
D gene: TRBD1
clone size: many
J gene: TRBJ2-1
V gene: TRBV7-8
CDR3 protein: CASSLIRRQGRFDEQFF
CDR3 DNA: TGTGCCAGCAGCTTAATCCGTCGACAGGGGAGGTTCGATGAGCAGTTCTTC

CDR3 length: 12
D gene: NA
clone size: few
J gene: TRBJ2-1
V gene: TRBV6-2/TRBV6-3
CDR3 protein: CASGLDWYEQFF
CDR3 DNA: TGTGCCAGCGGTCTTGACTGGTATGAGCAGTTCTTC

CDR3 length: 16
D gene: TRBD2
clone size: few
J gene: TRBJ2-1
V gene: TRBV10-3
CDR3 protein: CAISEGLAGVRNEQFF
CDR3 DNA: TGTGCCATCAGTGAGGGACTAGCGGGAGTCCGCAATGAGCAGTTCTTC

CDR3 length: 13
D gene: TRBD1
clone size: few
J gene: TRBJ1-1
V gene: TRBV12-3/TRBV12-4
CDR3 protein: CASSDRVVSEAFF
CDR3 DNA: TGTGCCAGCAGTGACAGGGTTGTCTCTGAAGCTTTCTTT

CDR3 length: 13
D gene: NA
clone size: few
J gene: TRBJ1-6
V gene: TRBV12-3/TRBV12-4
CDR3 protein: CASCGVQGSPLHF
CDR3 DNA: TGTGCCAGCTGCGGTGTTCAAGGTTCACCCCTCCACTTT

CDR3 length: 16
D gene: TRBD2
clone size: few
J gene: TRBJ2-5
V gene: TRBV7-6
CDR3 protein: CASSSSGRARLETQYF
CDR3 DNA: TGTGCCAGCAGCTCGAGCGGGAGAGCACGACTAGAGACCCAGTACTTC

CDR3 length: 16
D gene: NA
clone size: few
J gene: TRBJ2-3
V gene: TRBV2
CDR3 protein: CASSPMSAYSTDTQYF
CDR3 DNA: TGTGCCAGCAGTCCGATGAGCGCTTATTCCACAGATACGCAGTATTTT

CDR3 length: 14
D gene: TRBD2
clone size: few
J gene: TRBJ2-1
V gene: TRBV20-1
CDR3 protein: CSAASGTAYNEQFF
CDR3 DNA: TGCAGTGCTGCAAGCGGGACCGCCTACAATGAGCAGTTCTTC

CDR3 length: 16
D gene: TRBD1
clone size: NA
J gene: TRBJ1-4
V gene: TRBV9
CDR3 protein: CASSSRTGTDNEKLFF
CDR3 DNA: TGTGCCAGCAGCTCAAGAACCGGGACAGATAATGAAAAACTGTTTTTT

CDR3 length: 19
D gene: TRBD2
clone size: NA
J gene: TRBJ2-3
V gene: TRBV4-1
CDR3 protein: CASSQDLLAGGRGTDTQYF
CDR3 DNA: TGCGCCAGCAGCCAAGATCTTCTAGCGGGGGGGCGAGGCACAGATACGCAGTATTTT

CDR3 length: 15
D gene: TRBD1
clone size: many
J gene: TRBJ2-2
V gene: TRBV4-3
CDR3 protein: CASSQDWTGPMELFF
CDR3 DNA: TGCGCCAGCAGCCAAGACTGGACAGGGCCCATGGAGCTGTTTTTT

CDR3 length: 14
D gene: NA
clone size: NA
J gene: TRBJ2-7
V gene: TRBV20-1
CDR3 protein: CSARGGPGINEQYF
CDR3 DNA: TGCAGTGCTAGAGGGGGCCCCGGAATCAACGAGCAGTACTTC

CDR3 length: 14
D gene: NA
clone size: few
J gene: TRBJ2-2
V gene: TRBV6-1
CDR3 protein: CASSDDFSSGELFF
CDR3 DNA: TGTGCCAGCAGTGATGACTTTAGCTCCGGGGAGCTGTTTTTT

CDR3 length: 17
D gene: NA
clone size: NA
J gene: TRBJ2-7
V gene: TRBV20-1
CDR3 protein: CSARSTSGLSSSYEQYF
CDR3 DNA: TGCAGTGCTAGATCGACCTCGGGACTCTCTAGCTCCTACGAGCAGTACTTC

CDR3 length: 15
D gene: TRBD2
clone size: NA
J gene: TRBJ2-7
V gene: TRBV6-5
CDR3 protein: CASSYEGGSSYEQYF
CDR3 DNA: TGTGCCAGCAGTTACGAGGGCGGGAGCTCCTACGAGCAGTACTTC

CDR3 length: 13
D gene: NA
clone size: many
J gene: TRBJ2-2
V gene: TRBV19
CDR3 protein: CASSMRYTGELFF
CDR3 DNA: TGTGCCAGTAGTATGAGGTACACCGGGGAGCTGTTTTTT

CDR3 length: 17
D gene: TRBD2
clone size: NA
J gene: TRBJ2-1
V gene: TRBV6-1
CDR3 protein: CASSEGLAGEIYNEQFF
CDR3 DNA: TGTGCCAGCAGTGAAGGGCTAGCGGGGGAAATATACAATGAGCAGTTCTTC

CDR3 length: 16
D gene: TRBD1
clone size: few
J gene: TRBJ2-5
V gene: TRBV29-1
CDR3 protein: CSVDSTGTGDRETQYF
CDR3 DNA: TGCAGCGTTGATAGTACCGGGACAGGGGACAGAGAGACCCAGTACTTC

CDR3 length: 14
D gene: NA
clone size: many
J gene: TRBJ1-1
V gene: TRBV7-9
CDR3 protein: CASSFLPSGTEAFF
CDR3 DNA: TGTGCCAGCAGCTTCTTACCTTCAGGCACTGAAGCTTTCTTT

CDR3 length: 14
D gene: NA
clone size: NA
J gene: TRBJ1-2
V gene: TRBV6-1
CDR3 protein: CASRTPGHGFGYTF
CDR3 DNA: TGTGCCAGCAGGACCCCGGGACACGGTTTTGGCTACACCTTC

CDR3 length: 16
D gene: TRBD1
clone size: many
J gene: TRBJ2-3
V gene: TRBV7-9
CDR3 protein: CASSFRDRGLPDTQYF
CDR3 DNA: TGTGCCAGCAGCTTTCGGGACAGGGGGCTCCCAGATACGCAGTATTTT

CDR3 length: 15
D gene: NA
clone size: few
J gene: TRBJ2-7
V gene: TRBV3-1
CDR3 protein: CASSQASAGALEQYF
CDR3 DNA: TGTGCCAGCAGCCAAGCGTCGGCGGGGGCTCTCGAGCAGTACTTC

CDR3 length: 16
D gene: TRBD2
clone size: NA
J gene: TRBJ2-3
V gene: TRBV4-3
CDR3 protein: CASSQLASGPTDTQYF
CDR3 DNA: TGCGCCAGCAGCCAATTGGCTAGCGGACCCACAGATACGCAGTATTTT

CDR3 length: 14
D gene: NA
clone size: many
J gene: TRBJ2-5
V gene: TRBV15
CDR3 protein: CATSREENQETQYF
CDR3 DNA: TGTGCCACCAGCAGAGAGGAAAACCAAGAGACCCAGTACTTC

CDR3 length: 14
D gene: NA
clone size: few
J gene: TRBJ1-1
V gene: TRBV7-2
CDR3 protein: CASSSGPSSTEAFF
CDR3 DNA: TGTGCCAGCAGCTCGGGACCCAGCAGCACTGAAGCTTTCTTT

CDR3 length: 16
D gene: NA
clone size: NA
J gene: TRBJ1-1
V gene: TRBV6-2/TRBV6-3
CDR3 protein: CASSPVRLTGNTEAFF
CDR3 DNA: TGTGCCAGCAGTCCGGTTCGGTTGACAGGGAACACTGAAGCTTTCTTT

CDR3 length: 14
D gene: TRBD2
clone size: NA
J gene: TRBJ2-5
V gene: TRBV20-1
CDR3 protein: CSAREEREGKTQYF
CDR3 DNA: TGCAGTGCTCGCGAGGAGCGGGAGGGAAAGACCCAGTACTTC

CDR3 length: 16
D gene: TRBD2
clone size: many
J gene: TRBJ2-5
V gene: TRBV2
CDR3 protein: CASSEQSGGALETQYF
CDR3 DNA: TGTGCCAGCAGTGAGCAGAGCGGGGGGGCCTTAGAGACCCAGTACTTC

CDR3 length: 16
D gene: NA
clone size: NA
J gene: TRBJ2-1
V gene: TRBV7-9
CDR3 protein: CASSPGGRSSYNEQFF
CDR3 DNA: TGTGCCAGCAGCCCCGGTGGCCGAAGCTCCTACAATGAGCAGTTCTTC

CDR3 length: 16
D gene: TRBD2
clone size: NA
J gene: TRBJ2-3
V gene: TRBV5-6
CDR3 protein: CASSFPLAGDTDTQYF
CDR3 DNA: TGTGCCAGCAGCTTCCCCCTAGCGGGGGACACAGATACGCAGTATTTT

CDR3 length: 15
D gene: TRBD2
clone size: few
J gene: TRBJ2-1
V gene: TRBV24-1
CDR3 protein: CATSDSGLAGDEQFF
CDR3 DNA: TGTGCCACCAGTGATTCGGGACTAGCCGGGGATGAGCAGTTCTTC

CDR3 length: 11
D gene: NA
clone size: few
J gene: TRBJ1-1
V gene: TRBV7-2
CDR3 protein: CASSLVLECLF
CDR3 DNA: TGTGCCAGCAGCTTAGTTCTCGAGTGTTTATTT

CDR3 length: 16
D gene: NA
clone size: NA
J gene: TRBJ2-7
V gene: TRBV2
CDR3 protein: CASSEAKDRDRYEQYF
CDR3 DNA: TGTGCCAGCAGTGAAGCAAAGGACCGGGATCGATACGAGCAGTACTTC

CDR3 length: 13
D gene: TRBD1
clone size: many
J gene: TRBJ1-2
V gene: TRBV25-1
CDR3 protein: CASSGQGVGGYTF
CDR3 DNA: TGTGCCAGCAGTGGACAGGGGGTGGGCGGCTACACCTTC

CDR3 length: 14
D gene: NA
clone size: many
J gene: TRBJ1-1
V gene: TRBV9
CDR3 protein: CASSLDGWNTEAFF
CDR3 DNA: TGTGCCAGCAGCCTGGACGGCTGGAACACTGAAGCTTTCTTT

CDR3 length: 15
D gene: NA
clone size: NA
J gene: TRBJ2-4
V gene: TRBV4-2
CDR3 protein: CASSQEAPSRDIQYF
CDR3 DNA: TGTGCCAGCAGCCAAGAGGCCCCTAGCAGGGACATTCAGTACTTC

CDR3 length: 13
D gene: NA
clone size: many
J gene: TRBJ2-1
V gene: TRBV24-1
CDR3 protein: CATSEGETDEQFF
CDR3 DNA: TGTGCCACCAGTGAGGGGGAAACGGATGAGCAGTTCTTC

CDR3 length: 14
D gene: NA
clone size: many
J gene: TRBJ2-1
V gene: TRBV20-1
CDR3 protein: CSASLGYSYNEQFF
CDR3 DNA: TGCAGTGCTAGCTTGGGATACTCCTACAATGAGCAGTTCTTC

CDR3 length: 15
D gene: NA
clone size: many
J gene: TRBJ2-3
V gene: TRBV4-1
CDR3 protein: CASSQDRWGLERQYF
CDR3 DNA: TGCGCCAGCAGCCAAGATAGATGGGGGCTTGAACGACAGTATTTT

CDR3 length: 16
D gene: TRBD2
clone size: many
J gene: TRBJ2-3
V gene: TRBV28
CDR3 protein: CASSLRGGQVTDTQYF
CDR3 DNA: TGTGCCAGCAGCCTCCGGGGGGGGCAGGTCACAGATACGCAGTATTTT

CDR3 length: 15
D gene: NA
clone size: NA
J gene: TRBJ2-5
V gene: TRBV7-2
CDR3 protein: CASSRAGTAKETQYF
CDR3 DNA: TGTGCCAGCAGCCGGGCTGGGACGGCTAAAGAGACCCAGTACTTC

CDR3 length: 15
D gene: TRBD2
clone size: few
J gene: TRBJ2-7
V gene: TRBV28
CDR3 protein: CASSLTLAETYEQYF
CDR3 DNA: TGTGCCAGCAGTTTAACTCTAGCGGAAACCTACGAGCAGTACTTC

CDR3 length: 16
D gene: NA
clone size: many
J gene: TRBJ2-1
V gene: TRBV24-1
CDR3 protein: CATSDALVSTYNEQFF
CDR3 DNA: TGTGCCACCAGTGATGCTTTGGTGTCAACCTACAATGAGCAGTTCTTC

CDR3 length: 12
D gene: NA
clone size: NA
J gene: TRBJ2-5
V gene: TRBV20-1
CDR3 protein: CSPSINQETQYF
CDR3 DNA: TGCAGTCCTAGTATTAATCAAGAGACCCAGTACTTC